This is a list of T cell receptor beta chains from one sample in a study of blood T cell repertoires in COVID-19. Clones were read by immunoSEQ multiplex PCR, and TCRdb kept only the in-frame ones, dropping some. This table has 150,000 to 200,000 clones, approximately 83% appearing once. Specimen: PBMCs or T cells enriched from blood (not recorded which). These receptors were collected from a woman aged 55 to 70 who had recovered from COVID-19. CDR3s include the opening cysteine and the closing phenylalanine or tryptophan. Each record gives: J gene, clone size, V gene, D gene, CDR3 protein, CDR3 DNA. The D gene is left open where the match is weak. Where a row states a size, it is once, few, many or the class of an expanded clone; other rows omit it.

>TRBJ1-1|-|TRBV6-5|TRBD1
CASSYGRQGTEAFF
TGTGCCAGCAGTTACGGGAGACAGGGCACTGAAGCTTTCTTT
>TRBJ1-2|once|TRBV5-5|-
CASSLVFLPPGVVYGYTF
TGTGCCAGCAGCTTGGTTTTTCTTCCGCCAGGGGTGGTTTATGGCTACACCTTC
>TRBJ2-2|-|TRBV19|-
CASSIGGAGGRELFF
TGTGCCAGTAGTATAGGGGGAGCCGGAGGCCGGGAGCTGTTTTTT
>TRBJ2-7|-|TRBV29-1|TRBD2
CSVGLAAYEQYF
TGCAGCGTTGGACTAGCGGCTTACGAGCAGTACTTC
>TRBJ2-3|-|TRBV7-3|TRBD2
CASSSTSGRADTQYF
TGTGCCAGCAGCTCGACTAGCGGGAGGGCCGATACGCAGTATTTT
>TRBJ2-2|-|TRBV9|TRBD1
CASSVWTGDTGELFF
TGTGCCAGCAGCGTCTGGACAGGGGACACCGGGGAGCTGTTTTTT
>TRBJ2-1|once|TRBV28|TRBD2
CASSFRTSGRTEQFF
TGTGCCAGCAGTTTCCGGACTAGCGGGAGAACTGAGCAGTTCTTC
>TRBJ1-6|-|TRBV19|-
CASSIGTAINSPLHF
TGTGCCAGTAGTATAGGGACAGCGATTAATTCACCCCTCCACTTT
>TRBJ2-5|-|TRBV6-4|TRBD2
CASSDSYGTSGYQETQYF
TGTGCCAGCAGTGACTCGTACGGGACTAGCGGGTACCAAGAGACCCAGTACTTC
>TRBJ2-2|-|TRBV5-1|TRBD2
CASSLSGGVGELFF
TGCGCCAGCAGCTTATCGGGAGGGGTCGGGGAGCTGTTTTTT
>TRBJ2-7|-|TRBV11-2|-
CASSLDTSRDEQYF
TGTGCCAGCAGCTTAGATACTAGCCGCGACGAGCAGTACTTC
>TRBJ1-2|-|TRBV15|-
CATSRGQGYGYTF
TGTGCCACCAGCAGAGGGCAGGGGTATGGCTACACCTTC
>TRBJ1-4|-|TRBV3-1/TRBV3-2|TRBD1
CASSTRGHLGEKLFF
TGTGCCAGCAGTACCAGGGGGCACCTGGGTGAAAAACTGTTTTTT
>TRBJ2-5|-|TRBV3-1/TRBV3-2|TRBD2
CASRPLRDYHGTQYF
TGTGCCAGCAGACCCCTCAGGGACTACCACGGAACCCAGTACTTC
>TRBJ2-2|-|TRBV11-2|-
CASSLYGRSGRGTGELFF
TGTGCCAGCAGCTTATACGGACGTTCGGGCCGGGGCACCGGGGAGCTGTTTTTT
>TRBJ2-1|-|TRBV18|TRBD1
CASSPLQGAGNEQFF
TGTGCCAGCTCACCACTTCAGGGGGCAGGTAATGAGCAGTTCTTC
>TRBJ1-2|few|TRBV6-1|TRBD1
CASSEAQGEDGYTF
TGTGCCAGCAGTGAAGCGCAGGGGGAGGATGGCTACACCTTC
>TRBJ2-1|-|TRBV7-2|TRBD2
CASSSKGGAHSYNEQFF
TGTGCCAGCAGCTCAAAGGGAGGGGCCCACTCCTACAATGAGCAGTTCTTC
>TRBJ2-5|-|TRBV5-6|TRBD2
CASSLAVELAVATQYF
TGTGCCAGCAGCTTGGCCGTGGAACTAGCGGTGGCGACCCAGTACTTC
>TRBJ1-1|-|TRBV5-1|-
CASSPGALNTEAFF
TGCGCCAGCAGCCCAGGGGCCCTGAACACTGAAGCTTTCTTT
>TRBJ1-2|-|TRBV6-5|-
CASRRVQGAGGYTF
TGTGCCAGCAGGCGCGTTCAAGGGGCAGGTGGCTACACCTTC
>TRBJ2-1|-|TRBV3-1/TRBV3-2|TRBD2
CASSQDSVTSGIETEQFF
TGTGCCAGCAGCCAAGATTCTGTGACTAGCGGGATTGAAACTGAGCAGTTCTTC
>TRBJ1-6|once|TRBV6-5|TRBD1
CASSQQGERSPLHF
TGTGCCAGCAGTCAACAGGGGGAGCGTTCACCCCTCCACTTT
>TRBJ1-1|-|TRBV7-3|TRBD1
CASSPRGTGEAEAFF
TGTGCCAGCAGCCCCCGGGGGACAGGGGAGGCTGAAGCTTTCTTT
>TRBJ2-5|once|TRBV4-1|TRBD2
CASSPPTSVGQETQYF
TGCGCCAGCAGCCCACCGACTAGCGTAGGGCAAGAGACCCAGTACTTC
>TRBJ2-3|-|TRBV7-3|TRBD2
CASSLGTSGVIDTQYF
TGTGCCAGCAGCCTAGGGACTAGCGGGGTGATAGATACGCAGTATTTT
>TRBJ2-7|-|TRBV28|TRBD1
CASSTPPGQGAYEQYF
TGTGCCAGCAGTACTCCCCCGGGACAGGGCGCCTACGAGCAGTACTTC
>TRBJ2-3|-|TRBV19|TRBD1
CASSNRQGWTDTQYF
TGTGCCAGTAGCAACAGACAGGGGTGGACAGATACGCAGTATTTT
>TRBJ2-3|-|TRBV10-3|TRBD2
CAISESPLAGGASTDTQYF
TGTGCCATCAGTGAGTCGCCACTAGCGGGGGGCGCTAGCACAGATACGCAGTATTTT
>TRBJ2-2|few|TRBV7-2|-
CASSPRADFGGRAGELFF
TGTGCCAGCAGCCCTAGGGCTGACTTCGGGGGTCGGGCCGGGGAGCTGTTTTTT
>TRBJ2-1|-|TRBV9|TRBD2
CASSGGAGEYNEQFF
TGTGCCAGCAGCGGGGGAGCGGGGGAATACAATGAGCAGTTCTTC
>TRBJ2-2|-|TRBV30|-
CAWRHRGSGELFF
TGTGCCTGGAGACATAGAGGGTCCGGGGAGCTGTTTTTT
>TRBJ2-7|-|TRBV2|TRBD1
CASENQGQSYEQYF
TGTGCCAGCGAGAACCAGGGACAGTCCTACGAGCAGTACTTC
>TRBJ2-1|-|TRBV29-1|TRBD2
CSVAASGYSYNEQFF
TGCAGCGTTGCAGCTAGCGGTTACTCCTACAATGAGCAGTTCTTC
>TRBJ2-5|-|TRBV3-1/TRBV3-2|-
CASSLRETQYF
TGTGCCAGCAGCCTCCGGGAGACCCAGTACTTC
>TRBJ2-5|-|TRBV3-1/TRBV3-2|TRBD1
CASSQGRTGGQETQYF
TGTGCCAGCAGCCAAGGACGGACAGGGGGCCAAGAGACCCAGTACTTC
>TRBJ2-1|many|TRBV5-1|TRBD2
CASSFSLAANNEQFF
TGCGCCAGCAGCTTCTCGCTAGCGGCAAACAATGAGCAGTTCTTC
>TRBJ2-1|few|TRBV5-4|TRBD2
CASSRSGGASNEQFF
TGTGCCAGCAGCCGGAGCGGGGGGGCCTCCAATGAGCAGTTCTTC
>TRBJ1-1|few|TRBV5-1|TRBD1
CASSLGPETGARGTEAFF
TGCGCCAGCAGCTTGGGTCCCGAGACAGGGGCGCGTGGTACTGAAGCTTTCTTT
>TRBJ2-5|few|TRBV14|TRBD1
CASSGQGGETQYF
TGTGCCAGCAGCGGACAGGGGGGAGAGACCCAGTACTTC
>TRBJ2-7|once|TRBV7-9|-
CASSLASGNEQYF
TGTGCCAGCAGCTTAGCGTCAGGGAACGAGCAGTACTTC
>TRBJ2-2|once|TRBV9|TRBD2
CASSEGVAGGNTGELFF
TGTGCCAGCAGCGAAGGAGTTGCGGGGGGGAACACCGGGGAGCTGTTTTTT
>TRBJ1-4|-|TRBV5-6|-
CASSFGTGEKLFF
TGTGCCAGCAGCTTTGGTACAGGGGAAAAACTGTTTTTT
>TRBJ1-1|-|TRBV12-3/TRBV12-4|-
CASSWAENTEAFF
TGTGCCAGCAGTTGGGCAGAGAACACTGAAGCTTTCTTT
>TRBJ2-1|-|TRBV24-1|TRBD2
CATSPSVGGVNEQFF
TGTGCCACCAGTCCCTCGGTGGGGGGGGTGAATGAGCAGTTCTTC
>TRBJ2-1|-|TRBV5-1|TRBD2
CASRATGTSPERQFF
TGCGCCAGCAGGGCTACCGGGACTAGCCCGGAGCGGCAGTTCTTC
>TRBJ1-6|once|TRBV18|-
CASSPGPDVRSYNSPLHF
TGTGCCAGCTCACCAGGGCCCGACGTACGATCCTATAATTCACCCCTCCACTTT
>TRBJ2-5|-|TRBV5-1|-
CASSLGTSETQYF
TGCGCCAGCAGCTTGGGAACATCGGAGACCCAGTACTTC
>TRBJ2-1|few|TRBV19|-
CASSMMGPSYNEQFF
TGTGCCAGTAGTATGATGGGCCCCTCCTACAATGAGCAGTTCTTC
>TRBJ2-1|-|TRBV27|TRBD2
CASSPGLAGGPGYNEQFF
TGTGCCAGCAGTCCAGGACTAGCGGGGGGGCCAGGGTACAATGAGCAGTTCTTC
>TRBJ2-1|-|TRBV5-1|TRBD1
CASSLVQGASYNEQFF
TGCGCCAGCAGCTTAGTACAGGGGGCTTCCTACAATGAGCAGTTCTTC
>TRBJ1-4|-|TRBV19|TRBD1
CASNRGLRSATNEKLFF
TGTGCCAGTAACAGGGGGCTGCGGTCTGCTACTAATGAAAAACTGTTTTTT
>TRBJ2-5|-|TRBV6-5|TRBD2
CASTRTSRETQYF
TGTGCCAGCACTAGGACTAGTCGAGAGACCCAGTACTTC